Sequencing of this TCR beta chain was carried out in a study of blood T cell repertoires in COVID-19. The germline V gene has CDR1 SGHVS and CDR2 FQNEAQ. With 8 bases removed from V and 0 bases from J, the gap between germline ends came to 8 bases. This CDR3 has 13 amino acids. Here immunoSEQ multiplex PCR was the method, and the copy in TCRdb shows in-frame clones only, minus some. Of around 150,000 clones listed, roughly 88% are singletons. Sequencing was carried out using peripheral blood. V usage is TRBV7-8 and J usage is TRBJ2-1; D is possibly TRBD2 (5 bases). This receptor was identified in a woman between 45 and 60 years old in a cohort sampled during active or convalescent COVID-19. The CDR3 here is CASGLNSYNEQFF. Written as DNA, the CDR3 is TGTGCCAGCGGACTGAACTCCTACAATGAGCAGTTCTTC.